The rows below give T cell receptor beta chains drawn from one sample of a study of T cells in localized non-small cell lung cancer. Profiling relied on immunoSEQ multiplex PCR, and the TCRdb table lists in-frame clones only, not all of them. Among more than 25,000 clones listed, around 90% were seen once. Sequenced material: peripheral blood, taken before any cancer treatment. These receptors came from a female donor at least 60 years old with stage III squamous cell lung carcinoma. Both conserved end residues are part of each CDR3. A D gene is named only where the DNA matches it firmly. The size of a clone is reported for some rows only, either as once, few or many, or as a class for expanded clones.

D	V	size	J	DNA	CDR3
TRBD1	TRBV5-4	-	TRBJ2-1	TGTGCCAGCAGCTCAGGGACAGTCTCCTACAATGAGCAGTTCTTC	CASSSGTVSYNEQFF
-	TRBV6-5	-	TRBJ1-5	TGTGCCAGCAGTTATAGGGGGAAGAATCAGCCCCAGCATTTT	CASSYRGKNQPQHF
TRBD1	TRBV5-6	-	TRBJ2-2	TGTGCCAGCAGCTGGGGACAGGTCAGCACCGGGGAGCTGTTTTTT	CASSWGQVSTGELFF
-	TRBV4-3	once	TRBJ1-2	TGCGCCAGCAGCCAAGTTATCCGGGATAATAACTATGGCTACACCTTC	CASSQVIRDNNYGYTF
-	TRBV19	-	TRBJ2-7	TGTGCCAGTAGTAATCCCGGGACGGCTTCCTACGAGCAGTACTTC	CASSNPGTASYEQYF
-	TRBV2	-	TRBJ1-1	TGTGCCAGCAGTACCGACGGGAACACTGAAGCTTTCTTT	CASSTDGNTEAFF
-	TRBV28	-	TRBJ1-5	TGTGCCAGCCTCTTGGGACACAATCAGCCCCAGCATTTT	CASLLGHNQPQHF
TRBD1	TRBV6-5	-	TRBJ1-4	TGTGCCAGCCAGGGGGACGGTGAAAAACTGTTTTTT	CASQGDGEKLFF
-	TRBV4-3	-	TRBJ2-6	TGCGCCAGCAGCCAAGATCCCCGGGGGCCAGCCGGGGCCAACGTCCTGACTTTC	CASSQDPRGPAGANVLTF
TRBD2	TRBV10-3	-	TRBJ2-7	TGTGCCATCAGTGAGTCTAGCGGGGCCGCCTACGAGCAGTACTTC	CAISESSGAAYEQYF
-	TRBV5-1	-	TRBJ2-3	TGCGCCAGCAGCTTGCTAGGGGCCCACACAGATACGCAGTATTTT	CASSLLGAHTDTQYF
-	TRBV6-6	-	TRBJ2-7	TGTGCCAGCAGTTACTCGGGTGACAGGCGTTACGAGCAGTACTTC	CASSYSGDRRYEQYF
-	TRBV11-2	-	TRBJ1-4	TGTGCCAGCAGCTCAAGACACCTTGCAACTAATGAAAAACTGTTTTTT	CASSSRHLATNEKLFF
-	TRBV28	-	TRBJ1-1	TGTGCCAGCAGTTTAGGACCGGAAGCTTTCTTT	CASSLGPEAFF
TRBD1	TRBV13	-	TRBJ1-6	TGTGCCAGCAGCGCAGCAGGGGGCAGGAATTCACCCCTCCACTTT	CASSAAGGRNSPLHF
-	TRBV11-2	-	TRBJ2-7	TGTGCCAGCAGCGAGTTCTACGAGCAGTACTTC	CASSEFYEQYF
-	TRBV28	-	TRBJ2-1	TGTGCCAGCAGTCTAACGCCCCCCGTGGCGGGATCCTACAATGAGCAGTTCTTC	CASSLTPPVAGSYNEQFF
TRBD1	TRBV5-1	-	TRBJ1-6	TGCGCCAGCAGCCCAAGGACAGGGGGCGACTCACCCCTCCACTTT	CASSPRTGGDSPLHF
TRBD1	TRBV7-6	-	TRBJ1-5	TGTGCCAGCAGCCCCCTAACCCGACAGGGGAACAGCAATCAGCCCCAGCATTTT	CASSPLTRQGNSNQPQHF
TRBD2	TRBV7-6	-	TRBJ2-2	TGTGCCAGCAGCCTCCGGGGGACTACAAACACCGGGGAGCTGTTTTTT	CASSLRGTTNTGELFF
-	TRBV30	-	TRBJ2-7	TGTGCCTGGAGTATACTACCGGGAGACAGGAGCTACGAGCAGTACTTC	CAWSILPGDRSYEQYF
TRBD1	TRBV19	-	TRBJ1-3	TGTGCCAGTAGTACCCCGGGACAGGTTTTCTCTGGAAACACCATATATTTT	CASSTPGQVFSGNTIYF
-	TRBV28	-	TRBJ2-7	TGTGCCAGCAGTCCAGACGCCTACGAGCAGTACTTC	CASSPDAYEQYF
-	TRBV11-2	once	TRBJ2-7	TGTGCCAGCAGCTTCGCCGTCGGGGGCTACGAGCAGTACTTC	CASSFAVGGYEQYF
TRBD1	TRBV7-2	-	TRBJ1-2	TGTGCCAGCAGCTTGGCCAGGGGGAAAGGGGGCTACACCTTC	CASSLARGKGGYTF
TRBD1	TRBV5-1	-	TRBJ2-7	TGCGCCAGCAGCTTGGCCGGGGACAGTTCGAAGCAGTACTTC	CASSLAGDSSKQYF
-	TRBV7-2	-	TRBJ1-4	TGTGCCAGCAGCCCCCAGGGGCATGGTGAAAAACTGTTTTTT	CASSPQGHGEKLFF
-	TRBV21-1	-	TRBJ1-5	TGTGCCAGCAGCCCAATGTTATGTGGTCAGGGGAATCAGCCCCAGCATTTT	CASSPMLCGQGNQPQHF
-	TRBV28	-	TRBJ1-3	TGTGCCAGCAGTTTATACCCAATCAGAAACACCATATATTTT	CASSLYPIRNTIYF
TRBD2	TRBV7-6	few	TRBJ2-7	TGTGCCAGCAGCAGACGACTAGCGGGTACCTACGAGCAGTACTTC	CASSRRLAGTYEQYF
-	TRBV6-4	-	TRBJ1-5	TGTGCCAGCAGTGACTCGGCGGGGGATCAGCCCCAGCATTTT	CASSDSAGDQPQHF
TRBD2	TRBV19	once	TRBJ2-1	TGTGCCAGTAGTATCGGGGCTAGCGGGAAATACAATGAGCAGTTCTTC	CASSIGASGKYNEQFF
-	TRBV6-1	-	TRBJ2-1	TGTGCCAGCAGTGAATTTTATGAGCAGTTCTTC	CASSEFYEQFF
-	TRBV5-1	-	TRBJ2-5	TGCGCCAGCAGCTCGACAGTTTCCCTGGGGACCCAGTACTTC	CASSSTVSLGTQYF
TRBD1	TRBV28	-	TRBJ1-5	TGTGCCAGCAGCCCTAACACAGGGGGAAATCAGCCCCAGCATTTT	CASSPNTGGNQPQHF
-	TRBV4-1	-	TRBJ2-5	TGCGCCAGCAGCCAAATTATCCAAACAACGGCCCAGTACTTC	CASSQIIQTTAQYF
-	TRBV4-3	-	TRBJ2-1	TGCGCCAGCAGCCAACGCCGGGACCCCTCCAATGAGCAGTTCTTC	CASSQRRDPSNEQFF
-	TRBV30	-	TRBJ1-6	TGTGCCTGGAGACCTTTCCCCGGGCTCTATAATTCACCCCTCCACTTT	CAWRPFPGLYNSPLHF
-	TRBV6-6	-	TRBJ1-2	TGTGCCAGCAACCACCCAGGGAACAACTATGGCTACACCTTC	CASNHPGNNYGYTF
-	TRBV28	-	TRBJ1-5	TGTGCCAGCAGTTTATCGGGAGCGAGCAATCAGCCCCAGCATTTT	CASSLSGASNQPQHF
-	TRBV21-1	-	TRBJ2-7	TGTGCCAGCAGCAATATTAGAATCGGCGGGACTAGAAGCCTCTACGAGCAGTACTTC	CASSNIRIGGTRSLYEQYF
-	TRBV5-4	-	TRBJ2-7	TGTGCCAGCAGCACGGGACCGGCAGCAGCTTGGGACGAGCAGTACTTC	CASSTGPAAAWDEQYF
-	TRBV10-1	-	TRBJ2-2	TGCGCCAGCAGTTCAACCCCCACCGGGGAGCTGTTTTTT	CASSSTPTGELFF
TRBD1	TRBV6-5	-	TRBJ1-2	TGTGCCAGCAGTTACCGGACAGGGCCTTATAGCTACACCTTC	CASSYRTGPYSYTF
TRBD2	TRBV18	-	TRBJ2-5	TGTGCCAGCTCACTGAATAGCGGGGGACAAGAGACCCAGTACTTC	CASSLNSGGQETQYF
-	TRBV18	once	TRBJ1-1	TGTGCCAGCTCACCAAACTGGGGGCAGGACACTGAAGCTTTCTTT	CASSPNWGQDTEAFF
-	TRBV7-6	-	TRBJ2-2	TGTGCCAGCAGCTTGGTAACGAACACCGGGGAGCTGTTTTTT	CASSLVTNTGELFF
TRBD2	TRBV6-5	once	TRBJ2-7	TGTGCCAGCAGTTCAACTAGCGGGGGGGACGAGCAGTACTTC	CASSSTSGGDEQYF
-	TRBV28	-	TRBJ2-1	TGTGCCAGCAGATACGGGACTGCCAATGAGCAGTTCTTC	CASRYGTANEQFF
-	TRBV12-5	-	TRBJ2-5	TGTGCTAGTGCCCTACCTAACTCGGGGACCCAGTACTTC	CASALPNSGTQYF
-	TRBV29-1	-	TRBJ2-5	TGCAGCGTCGACTTGACCTCAACGGAGACCCAGTACTTC	CSVDLTSTETQYF
-	TRBV6-9	-	TRBJ1-4	TGTGCCAGCAGTCGGGACCGTCTTGGAACTAATGAAAAACTGTTTTTT	CASSRDRLGTNEKLFF
-	TRBV29-1	-	TRBJ2-1	TGCAGCGTCGCCAACAATGAGCAGTTCTTC	CSVANNEQFF
TRBD1	TRBV13	once	TRBJ1-1	TGTGCCAGCAGCCTCTTGGGACAGGGGAACACTGAAGCTTTCTTT	CASSLLGQGNTEAFF